Listed here are 8 T cell receptor beta chains from one sample, sequenced in a study of blood T cell dynamics during melanoma immunotherapy. Assay used: immunoSEQ multiplex PCR; TCRdb lists only in-frame clones, some missing. The sample lists more than 15,000 clones; 70% to 90% were seen once. Time point indicated: week 3, after first cycle of checkpoint inhibitor. The sample was blood, taken from a patient treated with checkpoint blockade. The origin of the receptors is a human donor with melanoma.

The rearrangement links TRBV7-8 to TRBJ1-1, with D tentatively TRBD1 (5 bases). The germline CDR1 and CDR2 sequences are SGHVS and FQNEAQ. The V gene lost 3 bases and the J gene lost 4 bases, with 12 bases spanning the gap. CDR3 size: 14 residues. CDR3 sequence: CASSFDRGLTEAFF. CDR3 DNA sequence: TGTGCCAGCAGCTTTGACAGAGGGCTCACTGAAGCTTTCTTT.

CDR3 region: CASKAGFDEQYF. The CDR3 nucleotides read TGTGCCAGCAAAGCGGGATTCGACGAGCAGTACTTC. The chain combines TRBV6-1 with TRBJ2-7; 7 bases fit TRBD2. The germline V gene encodes CDR1 MNHNS and CDR2 SASEGT. This CDR3 is built from 12 residues. V was clipped by 7 bases and J by 5 bases; unmatched bases: 5.

The chain employs TRBV2 and TRBJ2-4, with D perhaps TRBD1 (6 bases). Trimming left V 2 bases short and J 7 bases short, with 15 bases between. CDR3 length: 15 residues. Germline CDR1 is SNHLY and CDR2 is FYNNEI. Written as DNA, the CDR3 is TGTGCCAGCAGTGAAACAGGGCGTCAGGGGAACATTCAGTACTTC. It encodes CASSETGRQGNIQYF.

The chain recombines TRBV4-2 with TRBJ1-5; D gene unclear. With 0 bases removed from V and 0 bases from J, the gap between germline ends came to 12 bases. CDR1 and CDR2 from the germline V gene are LGHNA and YNFKEQ. CDR3 size: 17 residues. CDR3: CASSQEWGSNSNQPQHF. CDR3 in DNA: TGTGCCAGCAGCCAAGAGTGGGGTAGCAATAGCAATCAGCCCCAGCATTTT.

J is TRBJ2-1 and V is TRBV2; D tentatively reads TRBD1 or TRBD2 (6 bases each). The germline V gene encodes CDR1 SNHLY and CDR2 FYNNEI. Trimming took 2 bases from V and 4 from J, leaving 15 bases between them. The CDR3 spans 16 residues. CDR3 sequence: CASSEKGGQQYNEQFF. Here the CDR3 DNA reads TGTGCCAGCAGTGAAAAGGGGGGACAACAGTACAATGAGCAGTTCTTC.

V gene TRBV27 combines with J gene TRBJ2-7; the match to TRBD2 covers 8 bases. Trimming at V came to 0 bases and at J to 4 bases, leaving 5 bases not matched to a gene. Per the germline V gene, CDR1 is MNHEY and CDR2 is SMNVEV (reference sequence). There are 15 residues in the CDR3. CDR3 amino acids: CASSLSAGGDYEQYF. CDR3 DNA sequence: TGTGCCAGCAGTTTATCGGCGGGGGGAGATTACGAGCAGTACTTC.

This sequence joins TRBV2 and TRBJ2-5, with 8 bases identical to TRBD1. Per the germline V gene, CDR1 is SNHLY and CDR2 is FYNNEI. This CDR3 has 13 amino acids. V lost 7 bases and J lost 11; bases outside the gene matches: 12. CDR3 nucleotides: TGTGCCAGCATTTTCGGACAGGGTCAGGGGCAGTACTTC. It yields the protein CASIFGQGQGQYF.

This chain connects TRBV19 to TRBJ1-2; tentatively, D is TRBD1 (5 bases). The V gene lost 3 bases and the J gene lost 4 bases, with 9 bases spanning the gap. CDR1 is LNHDA, CDR2 SQIVND, per germline (reference sequence). The CDR3 is 13 residues long. The CDR3 sequence: CASSIGGSYGYTF. CDR3 coding DNA: TGTGCCAGTAGTATTGGGGGGAGCTATGGCTACACCTTC.